This entry concerns a single T cell receptor (beta chain). The antigen remains undetermined. The single heparinised draw taken from each donor contained approximately 120 mL of blood on average. Expressed TCRB transcripts were sequenced after all isolated RNA was converted to cDNA. Naive, central memory and regulatory T cell samples came to a mean of approximately 3.57 million reads. Generated by immunoSEQ multiplex PCR, the TCRdb table keeps only in-frame clones and is missing some. The repertoire holds about 160,000 clones, over 9% seen once, with 0.5% in the top ten. Germline assignment: CDR1 MNHEY and CDR2 SMNVEV (reference sequence). The CDR3 runs 14 residues. V was trimmed by 3 bases and J by 3 bases, leaving 9 bases between them. The data were taken from a study of beta chain features in type 1 diabetes. At the level of the study: Sorted cells examined across all samples numbered 85 million to 130 million. Study-level points and caveats: Across all four CD4+ subsets, people with type 1 diabetes showed modestly shorter TCRB CDR3s.

The rearrangement links TRBV27 to TRBJ2-1; D call uncertain. The clonotype comes from a man in his thirties or forties with type 1 diabetes. Sequences were obtained from central memory CD4+ T cells from blood. The CDR3 bases are TGTGCCAGCAGTTTGCGGCCCCTCTACAATGAGCAGTTCTTC. Translated: CASSLRPLYNEQFF.